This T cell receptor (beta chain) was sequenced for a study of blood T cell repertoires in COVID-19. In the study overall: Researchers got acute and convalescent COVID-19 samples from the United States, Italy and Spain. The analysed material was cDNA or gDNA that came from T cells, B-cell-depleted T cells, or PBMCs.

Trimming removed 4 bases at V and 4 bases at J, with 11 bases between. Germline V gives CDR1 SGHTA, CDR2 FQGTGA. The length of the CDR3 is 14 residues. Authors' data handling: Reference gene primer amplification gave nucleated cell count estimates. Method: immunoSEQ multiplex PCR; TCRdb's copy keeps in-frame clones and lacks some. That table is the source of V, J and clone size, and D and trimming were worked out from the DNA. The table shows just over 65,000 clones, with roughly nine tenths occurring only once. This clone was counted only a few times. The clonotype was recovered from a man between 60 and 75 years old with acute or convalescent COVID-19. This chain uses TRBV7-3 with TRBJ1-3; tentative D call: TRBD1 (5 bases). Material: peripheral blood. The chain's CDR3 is CASSSSGSGNTIYF. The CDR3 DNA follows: TGTGCCAGCAGCTCATCAGGGTCGGGAAACACCATATATTTT.